The present entry profiles one T cell receptor (beta chain) with its context. The CDR3 runs 16 residues. Germline V gene data show CDR1 as MDHEN and CDR2 as SYDVKM. Deletions cut 5 bases from V and 5 bases from J, with 21 bases between. This sample is drawn from a study of shared clonotypes between healthy human individuals. Study as a whole: The composition of the donors was a couple of women and a few men aged 18 to 49.

TCRdb's copy holds only in-frame clones and misses some; the assay was immunoSEQ multiplex PCR. The sample lists some 660,000 clones; approximately 73% were seen once. This TCR derives from a woman aged 25-40 years in good health. This chain links TRBV28 with TRBJ1-2; D is unresolved. The specimen sequenced was memory CD4+ T cells sorted from blood. Subset noted: CD45RA-negative fraction. The CDR3 bases are TGTGCCAGCAGTCTATACTGGCTGAAGGAGCCTTATGGCTACACCTTC. Translated: CASSLYWLKEPYGYTF.